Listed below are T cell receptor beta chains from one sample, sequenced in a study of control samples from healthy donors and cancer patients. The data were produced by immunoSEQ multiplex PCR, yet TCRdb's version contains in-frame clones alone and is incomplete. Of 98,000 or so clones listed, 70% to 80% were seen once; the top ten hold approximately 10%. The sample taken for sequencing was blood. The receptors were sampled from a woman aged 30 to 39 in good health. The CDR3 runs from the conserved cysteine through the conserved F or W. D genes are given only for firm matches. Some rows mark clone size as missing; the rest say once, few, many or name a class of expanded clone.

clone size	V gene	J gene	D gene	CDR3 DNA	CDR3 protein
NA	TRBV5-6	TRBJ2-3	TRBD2	TGTGCCAGCAGCTTGCGACTAGCGGGGGGCACAGATACGCAGTATTTT	CASSLRLAGGTDTQYF
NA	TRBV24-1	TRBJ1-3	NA	TGTGCCACCAGTGATCCCAGGGCGCCCTCTGGAAACACCATATATTTT	CATSDPRAPSGNTIYF
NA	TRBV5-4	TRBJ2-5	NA	TGTGCCAGCAGCTTGTCTACAGGGTTTCGGGAGACCCAGTACTTC	CASSLSTGFRETQYF
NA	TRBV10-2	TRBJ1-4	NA	TGCGCCAGCAGTGAGGGCAGGGTGAATGAAAAACTGTTTTTT	CASSEGRVNEKLFF
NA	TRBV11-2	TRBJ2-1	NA	TGTGCCAGCAGCTTAGAGAGGGGGGAAGGCCATGAGCAGTTCTTC	CASSLERGEGHEQFF
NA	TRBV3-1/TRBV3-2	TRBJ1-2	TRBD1	TGTGCCAGCAGCCCTAGACAGGGAATGGCCTATGGCTACACCTTC	CASSPRQGMAYGYTF
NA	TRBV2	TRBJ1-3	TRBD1	TGTGCCAGCAGTTACAGGGGTGGAAACACCATATATTTT	CASSYRGGNTIYF
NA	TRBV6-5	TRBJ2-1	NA	TGTGCCAGCACCTGGGGGAGTGAGCAGTTCTTC	CASTWGSEQFF
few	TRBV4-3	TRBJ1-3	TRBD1	TGCGCCAGCAGCCAAGGGGACAGCGACTCTGGAAACACCATATATTTT	CASSQGDSDSGNTIYF
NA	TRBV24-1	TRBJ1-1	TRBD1	TGTGCCACCAGTGATATTAGGGACAGGGAAGGGAACACTGAAGCTTTCTTT	CATSDIRDREGNTEAFF
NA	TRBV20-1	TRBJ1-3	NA	TGCAGTGCTAGCGGTGGAAACACCATATATTTT	CSASGGNTIYF
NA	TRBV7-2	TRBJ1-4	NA	TGTGCCAGCAGCTTATTTCAGGGGCACGGTAATGAAAAACTGTTTTTT	CASSLFQGHGNEKLFF
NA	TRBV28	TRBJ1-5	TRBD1	TGTGCCAGCAGCCCAGGGGGCGATAGGCAGCCCCAGCATTTT	CASSPGGDRQPQHF
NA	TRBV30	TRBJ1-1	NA	TGTGCCTGCGAACAGGCGGGGAGAACTGAAGCTTTCTTT	CACEQAGRTEAFF
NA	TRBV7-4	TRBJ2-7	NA	TGTGCCAGCAGCCAAGGCCTCGAGCAGTACTTC	CASSQGLEQYF
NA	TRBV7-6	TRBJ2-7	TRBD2	TGTGCCAGCAGCCCAAAGGGGCTAGCGGGGGGGCCCTTACTCGCGCAGTACTTC	CASSPKGLAGGPLLAQYF
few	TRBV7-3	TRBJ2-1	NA	TGTGCCAGCAGCTTACAGCGGGGAGGGGGCAATGAGCAGTTCTTC	CASSLQRGGGNEQFF
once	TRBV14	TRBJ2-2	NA	TGTGCCAGCAGCCAAGGACTCTCCGGGGCCCGGACCGGGGAGCTGTTTTTT	CASSQGLSGARTGELFF
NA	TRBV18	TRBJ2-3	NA	TGTGCCAGCTCACCACAAGAGGGTTTTACGCAGTATTTT	CASSPQEGFTQYF
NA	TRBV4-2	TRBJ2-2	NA	TGTGCCAGCAGCCAAGATAGGTGGGGCGGGGAGCTGTTTTTT	CASSQDRWGGELFF
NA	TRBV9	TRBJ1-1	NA	TGTGCCAGCAGCGTAGGGCAGGGCCCCCCGAACACTGAAGCTTTCTTT	CASSVGQGPPNTEAFF
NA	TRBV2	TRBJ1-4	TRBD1	TGTGCCAGCAGGGGACAGGGGGGCGGCAAAAAACTGTTTTTT	CASRGQGGGKKLFF
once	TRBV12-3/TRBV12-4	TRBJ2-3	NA	TGTGCCAGCAGTTTGGGGAGCACAGATACGCAGTATTTT	CASSLGSTDTQYF
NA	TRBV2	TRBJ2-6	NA	TGTGCCAGCAGTCAACAGGCAACTGTGCTCTCTGGGGCCAACGTCCTGACTTTC	CASSQQATVLSGANVLTF
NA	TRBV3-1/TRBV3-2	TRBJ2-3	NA	TGTGCCAGCAGCTTTAGAGGCGGGAAGAGCACAGATACGCAGTATTTT	CASSFRGGKSTDTQYF
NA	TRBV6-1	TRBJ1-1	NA	TGTGCCAGCAGTGAATGGGGGCAAATGAACACTGAAGCTTTCTTT	CASSEWGQMNTEAFF
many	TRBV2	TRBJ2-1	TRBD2	TGTGCCAGCAGTGAAGATGGACTAGCCGTCTTCAATGAGCAGTTCTTC	CASSEDGLAVFNEQFF
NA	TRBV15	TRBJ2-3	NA	TGTGCCACCAGCAAGTCCGGGACACGGTCCTACACAGATACGCAGTATTTT	CATSKSGTRSYTDTQYF
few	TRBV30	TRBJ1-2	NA	TGTGCCTGGTCCTACGGCAGGGACTATGGCTACACCTTC	CAWSYGRDYGYTF
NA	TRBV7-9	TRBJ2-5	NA	TGTGCCAGCAGCTTAACCGGGACTGGGGAGACCCAGTACTTC	CASSLTGTGETQYF
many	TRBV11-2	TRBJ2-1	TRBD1	TGTGCCAGCAGCTTAAACCAGGGACAGCGTTACAATGAGCAGTTCTTC	CASSLNQGQRYNEQFF
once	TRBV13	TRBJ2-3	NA	TGTGCCAGCAGCCCCCGACTTGAAATGCACACAGATACGCAGTATTTT	CASSPRLEMHTDTQYF
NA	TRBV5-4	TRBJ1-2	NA	TGTGCCAGCACCGTCGTCGGGGATGACTATGGCTACACCTTC	CASTVVGDDYGYTF
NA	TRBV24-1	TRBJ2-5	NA	TGTGCCACCAGCGTAGGGGGGAGGACCCAGTACTTC	CATSVGGRTQYF
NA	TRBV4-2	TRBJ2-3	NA	TGTGCCAGCAGCGTACACAGGATGTCTAGCACAGATACGCAGTATTTT	CASSVHRMSSTDTQYF